A selection of T cell receptor beta chains follows, all from one sample in a study of monozygotic twins with inflammatory bowel disease. TCRdb re-called the 5' RACE reads; every CDR3 protein appears as one record, without DNA. This table lists some 450,000 distinct CDR3 sequences. The specimen sequenced was blood. The source of these receptors is a human donor with ulcerative colitis or Crohn's disease, or a healthy co-twin of an affected twin (not recorded which). CDR3s include the opening cysteine and the closing phenylalanine or tryptophan.

CDR3 length | J gene | V gene | CDR3 protein
15 | TRBJ2-1 | TRBV7-2 | CASSLVSRGYNEQFF
16 | TRBJ2-1 | TRBV4-2 | CASSQALPSSYNEQFF
14 | TRBJ2-2 | TRBV7-2 | CASRLLGENGELFF
18 | TRBJ2-3 | TRBV20-1 | CSARGLAGGPSRTDTQYF
15 | TRBJ2-3 | TRBV18 | CASSPGGLLTDTQYF
15 | TRBJ2-3 | TRBV7-2 | CASSFSPQITDTQYF
13 | TRBJ1-4 | TRBV28 | CASRTGGGEKLFF
14 | TRBJ1-1 | TRBV28 | CASSYLTGGTEAFF
16 | TRBJ1-2 | TRBV5-6 | CASSMDGGQPFYGYTF
12 | TRBJ2-7 | TRBV7-2 | CASSFKLYEQYF
13 | TRBJ2-7 | TRBV6-5 | CASSYRTYYEQYF
14 | TRBJ2-1 | TRBV6-2/TRBV6-3 | CASGGGGSHNEQFF
13 | TRBJ1-1 | TRBV29-1 | CSVEKPLNTEAFF
14 | TRBJ1-5 | TRBV6-1 | CASSDKQGRQPQHF
14 | TRBJ2-7 | TRBV5-1 | CASSLPTGSYEQYF
15 | TRBJ1-6 | TRBV27 | CASSLSREGNSPLHF
13 | TRBJ2-7 | TRBV5-1 | CASSSTGGDEQYF
14 | TRBJ1-1 | TRBV25-1 | CASSEPGEKTEAFF
18 | TRBJ2-1 | TRBV15 | CATSSVRRTGGDYNEQFF
13 | TRBJ2-2 | TRBV20-1 | CSAPGGFTGELFF
14 | TRBJ2-5 | TRBV5-4 | CASSPTGGKETQYF
11 | TRBJ2-3 | TRBV20-1 | CSTEETDTQYF
16 | TRBJ1-1 | TRBV5-1 | CASSPPIGGMNTEAFF